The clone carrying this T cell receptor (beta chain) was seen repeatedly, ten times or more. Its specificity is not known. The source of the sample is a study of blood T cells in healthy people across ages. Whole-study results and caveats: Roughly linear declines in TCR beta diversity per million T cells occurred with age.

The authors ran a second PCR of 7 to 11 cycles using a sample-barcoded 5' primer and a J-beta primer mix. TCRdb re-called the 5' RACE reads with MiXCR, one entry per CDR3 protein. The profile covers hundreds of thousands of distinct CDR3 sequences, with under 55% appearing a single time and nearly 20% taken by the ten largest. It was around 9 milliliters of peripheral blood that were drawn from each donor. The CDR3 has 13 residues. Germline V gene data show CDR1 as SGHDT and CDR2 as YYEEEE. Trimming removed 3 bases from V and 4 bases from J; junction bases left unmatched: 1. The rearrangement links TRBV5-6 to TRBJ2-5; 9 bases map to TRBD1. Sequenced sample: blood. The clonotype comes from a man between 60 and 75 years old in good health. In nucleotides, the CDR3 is TGTGCCAGCAGCTCGACAGGGGGAGAGACCCAGTACTTC. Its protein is CASSSTGGETQYF.